The clone carrying this T cell receptor beta chain turned up a few times. What it binds is not known. The data originate from a study of regulatory T cells in long-lasting Graves disease. Study results and caveats: Persistent-disease Graves' patients showed less TCR diversity than new cases.

The CDR3 extends over 13 amino acids. Losses at the gene ends were 0 bases for V and 9 bases for J; bases not matched to a gene: 2. Germline V lookup: CDR1 MGHRA, CDR2 YSYEKL. The authors built TCR beta libraries using iRepertoire HTBI primers and Arm-PCR of CDR3 regions. One entry per CDR3 protein, called by TCRdb with MiXCR from the multiplex PCR reads. The sample yields about 620,000 distinct CDR3 sequences, roughly 16% seen once. Time point reported: newly diagnosed GD, antithyroid drugs for less than 3 months. Extracted PBMC RNA gave rise to the TCR library. The data also belong to a second study, concerning T cells in Graves' hyperthyroidism and ophthalmopathy. As that report states: First-round RT-PCR with HTBI primers amplified the TCR CDR3 region.

This receptor was taken from a woman aged 25 to 45 with Graves disease. The sample in question was peripheral blood mononuclear cells (PBMCs), obtained at new diagnosis, from a patient treated with antithyroid drugs. The V gene is TRBV4-1, the J gene TRBJ2-1, with TRBD2 matching 7 bases. CDR3 nucleotides: TGCGCCAGCAGCCAAGAACTAGCGCTTGAGCAGTTCTTC. It is translated as CASSQELALEQFF.